The next 3 T cell receptor beta chains were all read from a single sample in a study of vaccination effects on CD4 cells after COVID-19. Expansion with viral peptide pools was applied to antigen-specific CD4+ T cells by the ViraFEST assay prior to sequencing. Following 10 days of culture, CD4+ T cells were isolated. Documented for the person is a PCR-confirmed SARS-CoV-2 infection occurring between March and December 2020. Clones were read by immunoSEQ multiplex PCR, and TCRdb kept only the in-frame ones, dropping some. The table shows around 30,000 clones, with 69% occurring only once. Their recognized antigens are unknown. Material: CD4+ T cells from PBMCs cultured with SARS-CoV-2 spike peptides, obtained before COVID-19 vaccination. The receptors here all came from a human donor who had a prior SARS-CoV-2 infection.

The rearrangement joins TRBV7-9 to TRBJ2-7; 11 bases fit TRBD2. The CDR3 has 16 amino acids. Germline assignment: CDR1 SEHNR and CDR2 FQNEAQ (reference sequence). After removal of 5 bases from V and 1 base from J, the junction contained 7 bases not matched to a gene. CDR3 coding DNA: TGTGCCAGCAGCGCACTTCTAGCGGGAGGTTCCTACGAGCAGTACTTC. Its translation: CASSALLAGGSYEQYF.

Written as DNA, the CDR3 is TGTGCCAGCAGCTCCCCCGGGACAGCAAATGGCTACACCTTC. Protein sequence: CASSSPGTANGYTF. The J gene is TRBJ1-2, the V gene TRBV5-4; TRBD1 matches at 7 bases. There are 14 residues in the CDR3. Germline CDR1 is SGHNT and CDR2 is YYREEE (reference sequence). With V trimmed by 3 bases and J by 6 bases, 8 bases remained unmatched.

This clone was detected only once. This chain joins TRBV5-6 and TRBJ2-3, with D possibly matching TRBD2 (6 bases). Trimming stripped 6 bases from V and 2 bases from J, with 13 bases between. The CDR3 has 14 residues. Looked up from germline, CDR1 is SGHDT and CDR2 is YYEEEE. CDR3 protein: CASNAGTSTDTQYF. The CDR3 nucleotides read TGTGCCAGCAACGCAGGGACTTCCACAGATACGCAGTATTTT. Full variable domain (missing parts from reference TRBV5-6 and TRBJ2-3): DAGVTQSPTHLIKTRGQQVTLRCSPKSGHDTVSWYQQALGQGPQFIFQYYEEEERQRGNFPDRFSGHQFPNYSSELNVNALLLGDSALYLCASNAGTSTDTQYFGPGTRLTVL.